These T cell receptor beta chains were read from a single sample in a study of T-cell memory formation after mild COVID-19. TCRdb re-derived calls from the 5' RACE reads in MiXCR, one entry per CDR3 protein. The sample consists of 350,000 to 500,000 distinct CDR3 sequences, over 15% of them appearing once. The sequencing sample was made of PBMCs or a T cell subset sorted from them (not recorded which). Every receptor here comes from a man aged 18 to 30 who had mild COVID-19 (a few samples of this study predate the infection). Cell type and time point are not known. CDR3s leave out the opening cysteine and the closing phenylalanine or tryptophan.

CDR3aa: ASSRGLTQETQY
j_gene: TRBJ2-5
v_gene: TRBV3-1
len: 12

CDR3aa: ASSHRKYGEQF
j_gene: TRBJ2-1
v_gene: TRBV14
len: 11

CDR3aa: SVEGQGVYNEQF
j_gene: TRBJ2-1
v_gene: TRBV29-1
len: 12

CDR3aa: ASSTTGTAAYEQY
j_gene: TRBJ2-7
v_gene: TRBV13
len: 13

CDR3aa: ASSPQLGAKNIQY
j_gene: TRBJ2-4
v_gene: TRBV28
len: 13

CDR3aa: ASSQAGEGSSYEQY
j_gene: TRBJ2-7
v_gene: TRBV4-1
len: 14

CDR3aa: ASSLAGFSAGANVLT
j_gene: TRBJ2-6
v_gene: TRBV7-9
len: 15

CDR3aa: ASSTGLAPTDTQY
j_gene: TRBJ2-3
v_gene: TRBV5-1
len: 13

CDR3aa: ASLKGRAF
j_gene: TRBJ1-1
v_gene: TRBV6-1
len: 8

CDR3aa: ASSSGRYEQY
j_gene: TRBJ2-7
v_gene: TRBV12-3/TRBV12-4
len: 10

CDR3aa: ASSPGRGVPDTQY
j_gene: TRBJ2-3
v_gene: TRBV7-6
len: 13

CDR3aa: ASSLDRAENYGYT
j_gene: TRBJ1-2
v_gene: TRBV5-1
len: 13

CDR3aa: SARLAGGSFLYEQF
j_gene: TRBJ2-1
v_gene: TRBV20-1
len: 14

CDR3aa: AWSYRQGRNTEAF
j_gene: TRBJ1-1
v_gene: TRBV30
len: 13

CDR3aa: ASGGQTQY
j_gene: TRBJ2-5
v_gene: TRBV5-8
len: 8

CDR3aa: ASSMTKNSNQPQH
j_gene: TRBJ1-5
v_gene: TRBV19
len: 13

CDR3aa: ASSFLSRATSEQY
j_gene: TRBJ2-7
v_gene: TRBV5-1
len: 13

CDR3aa: ASTSSRLNTGELF
j_gene: TRBJ2-2
v_gene: TRBV2
len: 13

CDR3aa: ASSSGFYGYT
j_gene: TRBJ1-2
v_gene: TRBV5-6
len: 10

CDR3aa: ASSLALSITTEAF
j_gene: TRBJ1-1
v_gene: TRBV7-9
len: 13

CDR3aa: ATSDEKTGSAF
j_gene: TRBJ1-1
v_gene: TRBV24-1
len: 11

CDR3aa: SATQDRGLVDEQF
j_gene: TRBJ2-1
v_gene: TRBV20-1
len: 13

CDR3aa: ASSQWQNSNQPQH
j_gene: TRBJ1-5
v_gene: TRBV4-1
len: 13

CDR3aa: ASSPGRGGGIYNEQF
j_gene: TRBJ2-1
v_gene: TRBV7-2
len: 15

CDR3aa: ASRTTSVPGADTQY
j_gene: TRBJ2-3
v_gene: TRBV19
len: 14

CDR3aa: ASRSVGGHNEQF
j_gene: TRBJ2-1
v_gene: TRBV11-2
len: 12

CDR3aa: ATSDSGRGYNEQF
j_gene: TRBJ2-1
v_gene: TRBV24-1
len: 13

CDR3aa: ASGLIRGGAEDTQY
j_gene: TRBJ2-3
v_gene: TRBV12-5
len: 14

CDR3aa: SAKLAGGRETQY
j_gene: TRBJ2-5
v_gene: TRBV20-1
len: 12

CDR3aa: AIRGTGANYGYT
j_gene: TRBJ1-2
v_gene: TRBV10-3
len: 12

CDR3aa: ASSGLARTQY
j_gene: TRBJ2-5
v_gene: TRBV28
len: 10

CDR3aa: ASSLELFSGFTEAF
j_gene: TRBJ1-1
v_gene: TRBV5-1
len: 14

CDR3aa: ASSASYGNTIY
j_gene: TRBJ1-3
v_gene: TRBV7-2
len: 11

CDR3aa: ASSYRGRSQETQY
j_gene: TRBJ2-5
v_gene: TRBV11-2
len: 13

CDR3aa: AGATGRQETQY
j_gene: TRBJ2-5
v_gene: TRBV5-1
len: 11

CDR3aa: ASSRGQGNEKLF
j_gene: TRBJ1-4
v_gene: TRBV7-9
len: 12

CDR3aa: ASSRGTGVGEQY
j_gene: TRBJ2-7
v_gene: TRBV13
len: 12

CDR3aa: SVEDTGGVVETQY
j_gene: TRBJ2-5
v_gene: TRBV29-1
len: 13

CDR3aa: ASRPRLGVFYTQY
j_gene: TRBJ2-3
v_gene: TRBV10-2
len: 13

CDR3aa: ASVGAGGPSDTQY
j_gene: TRBJ2-3
v_gene: TRBV12-3/TRBV12-4
len: 13

CDR3aa: ASSLGTATSDTQY
j_gene: TRBJ2-3
v_gene: TRBV5-1
len: 13

CDR3aa: ASSLGVYDPEEQY
j_gene: TRBJ2-7
v_gene: TRBV18
len: 13

CDR3aa: ASSLQQGSQPQH
j_gene: TRBJ1-5
v_gene: TRBV7-2
len: 12

CDR3aa: ASSLIVSAYEQF
j_gene: TRBJ2-1
v_gene: TRBV5-6
len: 12

CDR3aa: ASSPGGGGPDTQY
j_gene: TRBJ2-3
v_gene: TRBV9
len: 13